What follows are 26 T cell receptor beta chains derived from one specimen sequenced in a study of blood T cells in healthy people across ages. A sample-barcoded 5' primer and a J-beta primer mix were used in a second PCR of roughly 7 to 11 cycles. TCRdb re-called the 5' RACE reads through MiXCR, storing one row per CDR3 protein. The sample holds 630,000 or so distinct CDR3 sequences, 25% to 30% seen once. Sequencing was carried out using blood. These receptors originate from a woman at least 80 years old in good health.

This clonotype was seen ten or more times. The V call is TRBV7-2, the J call TRBJ2-5; TRBD2 matches 9 bases. The length of the CDR3 is 16 residues. Germline V lookup: CDR1 SGHTA, CDR2 FQGNSA. The trim removed 5 bases at V and 1 base at J, leaving 8 bases unmatched. DNA of the CDR3: TGTGCCAGCAGCCAATCTAGCGGGGTAGGCCAAGAGACCCAGTACTTC. Translated, it gives CASSQSSGVGQETQYF.

This clonotype was found many times. This chain joins TRBV6-5 and TRBJ1-2, with no clear D. Looked up from germline, CDR1 is MNHEY and CDR2 is SVGAGI. V was cut by 9 bases and J by 1 base, with 15 bases left in between. The CDR3 is 14 amino acids. CDR3 sequence (DNA): TGTGCCAGTAGACTCGGTCAGATTAACTATGGCTACACCTTC. It codes for CASRLGQINYGYTF.

This clonotype was observed at least ten times. Here the CDR3 DNA reads TGTGCCAGCAGTTTTGCCGGCCGTAATTCACCCCTCCACTTT. It yields the protein CASSFAGRNSPLHF. This sequence joins TRBV6-2 or TRBV6-3 and TRBJ1-6; D remains unclear. This CDR3 region has 14 residues. CDR1 MNHEY and CDR2 SVGEGT come from the germline V gene. V was pared by 4 bases and J by 6 bases, with 10 bases between.

A few counts support this clonotype. A much larger clonotype is one base distant, so this may be a read error. J is TRBJ2-3 and V is TRBV12-3 or TRBV12-4, with D tentatively TRBD1 (6 bases). The CDR3 contains 15 residues. CDR3: CASSLTDLRTDAQYF. The CDR3 bases are TGTGCCAGCAGTTTGACAGATCTGAGGACAGATGCGCAGTATTTT.

The CDR3, as DNA: TGTGCCAGCACCCCGAGGGGAGGGCGTGGCTACACCTTC. It is translated as CASTPRGGRGYTF. This sequence joins TRBV25-1 and TRBJ1-2; a weak D match, TRBD1 (5 bases). V lost 7 bases, J lost 7 bases, and 16 bases lay in between. CDR1 MGHDK and CDR2 SYGVNS come from the germline V gene. The CDR3 contains 13 residues.

This clonotype has more than one count but fewer than ten. The chain recombines TRBV5-5 with TRBJ1-2; TRBD1 matches 11 bases. V trimming: 0 bases; J trimming: 2 bases; junction bases outside the gene matches: 9. Per germline, CDR1 SGHKS and CDR2 YYEKEE (reference sequence). The CDR3 extends over 18 amino acids. Here the CDR3 reads CASSLGPPGQGVNYGYTF. The CDR3 region has the DNA TGTGCCAGCAGCTTGGGCCCTCCGGGACAGGGGGTAAACTATGGCTACACCTTC.

This clonotype was counted at least ten times. J is TRBJ1-2 and V is TRBV7-9, with D hard to call. The CDR3 extends over 16 amino acids. From germline, CDR1 is SEHNR and CDR2 FQNEAQ (reference sequence). Trimming removed 5 bases at V and 6 bases at J, with 22 bases between. This CDR3 is CASSAEKPSREDGYTF. In DNA, the CDR3 is TGTGCCAGCAGCGCAGAAAAGCCGTCTAGGGAAGATGGCTACACCTTC.

This clonotype has ten or more counts. This chain joins TRBV5-1 and TRBJ2-6, with D unresolved. Germline V gene sequence: CDR1 SGHRS, CDR2 YFSETQ. The CDR3 extends over 13 amino acids. Trimming took off 2 bases at V and 6 bases at J, with 6 bases between the two ends. This CDR3 reads CASSFGMANVLTF. In DNA, the CDR3 is TGCGCCAGCAGCTTTGGGATGGCCAACGTCCTGACTTTC. Looking up the rest from reference TRBV5-1 and TRBJ2-6 gives the full variable domain: KAGVTQTPRYLIKTRGQQVTLSCSPISGHRSVSWYQQTPGQGLQFLFEYFSETQRNKGNFPGRFSGRQFSNSRSEMNVSTLELGDSALYLCASSFGMANVLTFGAGSRLTVL.

This clonotype has at least ten counts. The DNA for the CDR3 is TGCAGTGCTTTGCCCGGGACACGAAGATATAGCAATCAGCCCCAGCATTTT. The encoded protein is CSALPGTRRYSNQPQHF. This rearrangement joins TRBV20-1 to TRBJ1-5; D is possibly TRBD1 (6 bases). Germline V CDR1 and CDR2: DFQATT, SNEGSKA (reference sequence). CDR3 length equals 17 residues. Between the trimmed V and J ends, which lost 5 bases and 0 bases, there was a span of 20 bases.

Note on this clonotype: Germline is not matched at one junction end, which may reflect a read error. The CDR3 nucleotides read TGCAGTGCTAGTGACAGGGTGAAAAATCAGCTCCAGCATTTT. The encoded protein is CSASDRVKNQLQHF. This chain links TRBV20-1 with TRBJ1-5; 7 bases fit TRBD1. This CDR3 region has 14 residues. Germline V lookup: CDR1 DFQATT, CDR2 SNEGSKA (reference sequence).

A word on this clonotype: This may be a read error: a much more frequent sequence differs by one nucleotide. CDR3 nucleotides: TGCAGTGCTAGAGCCGATAGCGGGAATGACTACGAGCAGTACTTC. This translates into CSARADSGNDYEQYF. V is TRBV20-1 and J is TRBJ2-4, with 8 bases matching TRBD2. With the DNA end fitting TRBJ2-7 better, the J assignment may be wrong. CDR1 and CDR2 from the germline V gene are DFQATT and SNEGSKA (reference sequence). There are 15 residues in the CDR3.

Many counts were recorded for this clonotype. J is TRBJ1-2 and V is TRBV2; a possible D gene is TRBD1 (5 bases). CDR3 length: 13 residues. The V and J ends lost 2 bases and 7 bases respectively, with 11 bases between them. Germline CDR1 and CDR2: SNHLY and FYNNEI. The CDR3 DNA reads as TGTGCCAGCAGTGAAAGGGGAGTTGGTGGCTACACCTTC. It codes for CASSERGVGGYTF.

The chain is built from TRBV7-9 and TRBJ1-1; TRBD1 might be the D (5 bases). Germline CDR1 SEHNR, CDR2 FQNEAQ (reference sequence). With 6 bases removed from V and 4 bases from J, the gap between germline ends came to 15 bases. The CDR3 consists of 14 residues. This chain's CDR3 is CASRKSGAGTEAFF. CDR3 nucleotides: TGTGCCAGCAGGAAAAGTGGGGCCGGCACTGAAGCTTTCTTT.

This clonotype has more than one count but fewer than ten. J is TRBJ2-3 and V is TRBV20-1, with D possibly TRBD2 on 5 matching bases. The V end was cut by 1 base, the J end by 6 bases, with 14 bases between. CDR3 size: 14 residues. Germline V gene sequence: CDR1 DFQATT, CDR2 SNEGSKA (reference sequence). The CDR3 reads CSARGGVASDTQYF. CDR3 nucleotide sequence: TGCAGTGCTAGAGGAGGCGTAGCGTCGGATACGCAGTATTTT.

There are many counts of this clonotype. The V and J genes are TRBV20-1 and TRBJ2-7, with D maybe TRBD1 (9 bases). From germline, CDR1 is DFQATT and CDR2 SNEGSKA (reference sequence). Trimming removed 5 bases from V and 4 bases from J, with 18 bases in between. This CDR3 comprises 14 residues. The CDR3: CSASRGDREYEQYF. The CDR3 DNA sequence: TGCAGTGCTTCGCGGGGGGACAGGGAATACGAGCAGTACTTC.

This clonotype was observed a few times. This chain uses TRBV28 with TRBJ2-1; 12 nucleotides align to TRBD2. With V trimmed by 8 bases and J by 10 bases, 12 bases remained unmatched. The CDR3 covers 15 residues. The V gene's germline CDR1 is MDHEN and CDR2 SYDVKM. CDR3 sequence (DNA): TGTGCCAGCGTGTTCTCTACTAGCGGGGGGCCCGAGCAGTTCTTC. Its translation is CASVFSTSGGPEQFF.

A note on this clonotype: Just one base apart from a much larger clone, this may be a read error. The chain has TRBV9 and TRBJ2-1; D possibly uses TRBD1 or TRBD2 (6 bases each). V was pared by 6 bases and J by 10 bases, with 23 bases between. This CDR3 comprises 15 residues. Per the germline V gene, CDR1 is SGDLS and CDR2 is YYNGEE. DNA of the CDR3: TGTGCCAGCAACGTGGCGGGGACACTACGGGGGGAGCAGTTCTTC. It translates to CASNVAGTLRGEQFF.

V gene TRBV7-9 combines with J gene TRBJ1-3, with D perhaps matching TRBD1 (6 bases). CDR3 size: 14 residues. From germline, CDR1 is SEHNR and CDR2 FQNEAQ (reference sequence). The V end lost 5 bases, the J end lost 8 bases, and 16 bases lay between the germline ends. This chain's CDR3 is CASSRDRREDTIYF. The CDR3 DNA is TGTGCCAGCAGCCGAGACAGGCGGGAAGACACCATATATTTT.

This chain uses TRBV6-2 or TRBV6-3 with TRBJ1-1; D not certain. This CDR3 has 14 residues. The V and J ends lost 6 bases and 1 base respectively, with 12 bases between them. CDR1 is MNHEY, CDR2 SVGEGT, per germline. The CDR3 nucleotides read TGTGCCAGCAGCCTGACACCCGGGAACACTGAAGCTTTCTTT. Its translation: CASSLTPGNTEAFF.

V and J are TRBV7-3 and TRBJ2-1; 11 bases agree with TRBD2. The CDR3 has 15 residues. Trimming took 1 base from V and 9 from J; bases not matched to a gene: 5. Germline values: CDR1 SGHTA, CDR2 FQGTGA. CDR3 protein: CASSLRLAGKGEQFF. DNA of the CDR3: TGTGCCAGCAGCTTAAGACTAGCGGGAAAGGGTGAGCAGTTCTTC.

This clonotype was counted ten times or more. The chain has TRBV4-2 and TRBJ2-5; either TRBD1 or TRBD2 may fit D (5 bases each). The V gene lost 2 bases and the J gene lost 3 bases, with 10 bases spanning the gap. Germline CDR1 is LGHNA and CDR2 is YNFKEQ. CDR3 length equals 14 residues. The CDR3 nucleotides read TGTGCCAGCAGCCAACGCCAGGGAGAAGAGACCCAGTACTTC. Protein sequence: CASSQRQGEETQYF.

This clonotype was observed many times. This chain joins TRBV25-1 and TRBJ2-3, with 8 bases aligning to TRBD1. Per the germline V gene, CDR1 is MGHDK and CDR2 is SYGVNS. This CDR3 region has 15 residues. The V and J ends lost 8 bases and 3 bases, in that order; junction bases with no gene match: 10. The CDR3 loop is CASSNTGGRTDTQYF. The CDR3 DNA reads as TGTGCCAGCTCTAATACAGGGGGTCGGACAGATACGCAGTATTTT.

The chain couples TRBV6-2 or TRBV6-3 to TRBJ1-1; 9 bases fit TRBD1. This CDR3 comprises 13 residues. V shed 6 bases and J 3 bases; nucleotides not matched to a gene: 2. CDR1 and CDR2 from the germline V gene are MNHEY and SVGEGT. This CDR3 reads CASRDRGDTEAFF. CDR3 nucleotide sequence: TGTGCCAGCAGGGACAGGGGCGACACTGAAGCTTTCTTT.

The genes are TRBV7-8 and TRBJ2-7; weak D call: TRBD2 (5 bases). Per germline, CDR1 SGHVS and CDR2 FQNEAQ. V was clipped by 5 bases and J by 5 bases, with 13 bases between them. The CDR3 is 13 amino acids. The CDR3 DNA is TGTGCCAGCAGCCCCCCGATGAGGGACGAGCAGTACTTC. Its translation: CASSPPMRDEQYF.

Turning to this clonotype: A junction end diverges from the germline sequence, so it may reflect a read error. V is TRBV13 and J is TRBJ2-1; the match to TRBD1 covers 7 bases. The CDR3 covers 15 residues. Germline V gene lookup returns CDR1 PRHDT and CDR2 FYEKMQ (reference sequence). CDR3 nucleotide sequence: TGTACCAGCAGACGCCGGGACAGAAGGAACAATGAGCAGTTCTTC. It specifies CTSRRRDRRNNEQFF.

This clonotype was detected a few times. The rearrangement uses TRBV6-2 or TRBV6-3 and TRBJ2-3; D remains ambiguous. This CDR3 comprises 12 residues. The V end lost 2 bases, the J end lost 7 bases, and 7 bases lay between the germline ends. Germline V lookup: CDR1 MNHEY, CDR2 SVGEGT. As DNA, the CDR3 is TGTGCCAGCAGTTACGTGTCAAATACGCAGTATTTT. This codes for CASSYVSNTQYF.